This T cell receptor (beta chain) stems from a study of blood T cell repertoires in COVID-19. Study at large: Acute and convalescent COVID-19 specimens originated in the United States, Italy and Spain.

Germline CDR1 and CDR2: GTSNPN and SVGIG (reference sequence). After removal of 1 base from V and 4 bases from J, the junction contained 8 bases not matched to a gene. The CDR3 is 15 amino acids. The method was immunoSEQ multiplex PCR; TCRdb's version includes in-frame clones alone and lacks a portion of them. This sample has some 170,000 clones; roughly nine tenths occur once, and the top ten carry over 15%. V gene TRBV30 combines with J gene TRBJ1-2; 8 positions match TRBD1. This TCR was sampled from a man aged 55 to 70 with active or convalescent COVID-19. Sample: peripheral blood. CDR3 bases: TGTGCCTGGAGTGACCAGGGGGCATATATCTATGGCTACACCTTC. Its translation is CAWSDQGAYIYGYTF. The full variable domain, rest sourced from reference TRBV30 and TRBJ1-2, is SQTIHQWPATLVQPVGSPLSLECTVEGTSNPNLYWYRQAAGRGLQLLFYSVGIGQISSEVPQNLSASRPQDRQFILSSKKLLLSDSGFYLCAWSDQGAYIYGYTFGSGTRLTVV.